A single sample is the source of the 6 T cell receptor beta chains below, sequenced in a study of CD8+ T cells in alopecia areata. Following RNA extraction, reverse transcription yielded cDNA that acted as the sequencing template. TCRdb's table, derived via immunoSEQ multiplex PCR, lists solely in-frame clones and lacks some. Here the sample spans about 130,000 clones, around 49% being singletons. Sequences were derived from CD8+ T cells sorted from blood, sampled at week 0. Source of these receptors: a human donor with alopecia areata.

DNA of the CDR3: TGTGCCTGGAACACCGGGACAGGGGATGGCTACACCTTC. As protein: CAWNTGTGDGYTF. The gene calls are TRBV30 and TRBJ1-2; 10 bases match TRBD1. V lost 4 bases and J lost 6; bases outside the gene matches: 5. This CDR3 region has 13 residues. CDR1 is GTSNPN, CDR2 SVGIG, per germline (reference sequence).

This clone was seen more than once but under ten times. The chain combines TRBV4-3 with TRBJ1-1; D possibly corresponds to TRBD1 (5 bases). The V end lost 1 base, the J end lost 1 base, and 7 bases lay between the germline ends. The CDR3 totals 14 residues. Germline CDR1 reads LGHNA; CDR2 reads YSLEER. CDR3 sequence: CASSQGQWNTEAFF. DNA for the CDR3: TGCGCCAGCAGCCAAGGACAGTGGAACACTGAAGCTTTCTTT.

The CDR3 DNA follows: TGCAGCGTTGAAGATCATCGGCGGGGAGCTTTCTTT. It yields the protein CSVEDHRRGAFF. The genes are TRBV29-1 and TRBJ1-1; D remains unclear. There are 12 residues in the CDR3. Trimming removed 0 bases from V and 10 bases from J, with 12 bases in between. CDR1 and CDR2 from the germline V gene are SQVTM and ANQGSEA.

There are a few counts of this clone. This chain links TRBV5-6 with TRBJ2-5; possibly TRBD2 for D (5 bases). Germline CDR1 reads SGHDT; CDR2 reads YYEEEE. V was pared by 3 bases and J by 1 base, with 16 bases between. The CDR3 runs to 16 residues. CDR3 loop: CASSSPAVTVQETQYF. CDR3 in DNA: TGTGCCAGCAGCTCGCCAGCGGTGACGGTCCAAGAGACCCAGTACTTC.

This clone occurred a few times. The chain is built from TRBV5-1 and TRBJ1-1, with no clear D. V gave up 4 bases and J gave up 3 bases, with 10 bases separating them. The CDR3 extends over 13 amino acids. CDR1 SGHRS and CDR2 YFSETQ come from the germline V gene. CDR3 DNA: TGCGCCAGCAGCACTGACACTCACACTGAAGCTTTCTTT. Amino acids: CASSTDTHTEAFF.

The CDR3 nucleotides read TGTGCCAGCACCATACCAGGGGAGGGAGCTTTCTTT. It specifies CASTIPGEGAFF. The gene calls are TRBV11-2 and TRBJ1-1; weak D call: TRBD1 (6 bases). V shed 7 bases and J shed 10 bases, with 16 bases lying between them. CDR3 length: 12 residues. Germline V gives CDR1 SGHAT, CDR2 FQNNGV.